This T cell receptor (beta chain) was obtained from a study of tumor-infiltrating lymphocytes in primary liver carcinoma. There are 15 residues in the CDR3. Trimming removed 2 bases from V and 6 bases from J, with 16 bases in between. Per germline, CDR1 LGHNA and CDR2 YSLEER. Co-extraction of both nucleic acids (RNA and DNA) used about 17-33 mg of unsorted bulk tissue. The authors made TCR beta cDNA from 400 to 550 ng total RNA with a constant-region primer. ARM-PCR, slightly modified, supplied the TCR beta libraries through three nested multiplex PCR rounds. Forward primers for TRBV1-TRBV30 and a C-beta reverse primer served the first two PCR rounds, at approximately 10 cycles each. TCRdb called the multiplex PCR reads again in MiXCR, with one record for every CDR3 protein. The sample holds around 20,000 distinct CDR3 sequences; 60% to 80% are singletons and the top ten take approximately 36%.

J is TRBJ1-2 and V is TRBV4-3; D possibly corresponds to TRBD1 (5 bases). Sequenced input: liver tumor tissue from sampling region 4. The subset is: tumor region T4, right-lateral pole. The TCR originated in a woman aged 25 to 39 with primary liver carcinoma and hepatitis B virus infection. The CDR3 DNA follows: TGCGCCAGCAGCCAAAGTTGGGGCATGGTGAATGGCTACACCTTC. This codes for CASSQSWGMVNGYTF.